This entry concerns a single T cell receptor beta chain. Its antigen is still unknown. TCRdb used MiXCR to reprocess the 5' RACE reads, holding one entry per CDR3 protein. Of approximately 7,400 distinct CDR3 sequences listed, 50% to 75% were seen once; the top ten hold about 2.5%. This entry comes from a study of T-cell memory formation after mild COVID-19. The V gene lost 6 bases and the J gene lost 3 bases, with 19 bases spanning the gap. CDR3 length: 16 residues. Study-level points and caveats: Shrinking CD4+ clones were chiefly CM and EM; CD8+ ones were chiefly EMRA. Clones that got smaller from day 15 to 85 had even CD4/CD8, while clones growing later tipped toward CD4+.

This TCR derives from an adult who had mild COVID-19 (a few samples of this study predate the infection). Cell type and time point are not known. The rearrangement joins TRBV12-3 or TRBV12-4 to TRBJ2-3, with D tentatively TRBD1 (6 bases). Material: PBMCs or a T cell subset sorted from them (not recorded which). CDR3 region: CASSRGGQLRTDTQYF. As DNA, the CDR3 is TGTGCCAGCAGCCGCGGAGGACAGCTTCGGACAGATACGCAGTATTTT.